This T cell receptor (beta chain) was retrieved from a study of identical twins. TCRdb processed the 5' RACE reads anew with MiXCR; each CDR3 protein has one entry. The sample carries roughly 290,000 distinct CDR3 sequences, roughly 8.6% recorded once. Study results and caveats: Weaker excess twin sharing was observed in beta out-of-frame sequences. For zero-insertion analyses, partial confounding could come from invariant MAIT and iNKT cells. Those out-of-frame alpha sequences shared by twins showed an excess of low generation probability.

Trimming removed 8 bases from V and 7 bases from J; junction bases left unmatched: 7. This CDR3 comprises 14 residues. Per the germline V gene, CDR1 is SNHLY and CDR2 is FYNNEI. No donor was unhealthy or non-Caucasian. As for this clonotype: Its cognate antigen is unknown.

This sample also belongs to another study, concerning yellow fever vaccine responses in identical twins.

This chain links TRBV2 with TRBJ2-7; 14 bases fit TRBD2. Sequenced material: CD8+ T cells sorted from blood. This TCR came from a woman under 30 in good health. CDR3 nucleotides: TGTGCCAGCGAACCGGGACTAGCGGGGGAAGAGCAGTACTTC. Encoded protein: CASEPGLAGEEQYF.